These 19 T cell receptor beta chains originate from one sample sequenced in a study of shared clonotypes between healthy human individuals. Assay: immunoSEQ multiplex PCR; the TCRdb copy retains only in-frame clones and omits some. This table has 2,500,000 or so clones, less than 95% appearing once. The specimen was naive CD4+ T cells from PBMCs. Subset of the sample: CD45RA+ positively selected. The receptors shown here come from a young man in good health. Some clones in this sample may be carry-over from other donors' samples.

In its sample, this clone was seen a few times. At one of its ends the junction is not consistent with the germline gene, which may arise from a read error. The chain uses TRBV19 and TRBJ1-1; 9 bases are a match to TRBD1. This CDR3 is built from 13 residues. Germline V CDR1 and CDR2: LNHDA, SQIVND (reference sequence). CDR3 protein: CILDRGRETEAFF. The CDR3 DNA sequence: TGCATCCTAGACAGGGGGAGGGAAACTGAAGCTTTCTTT.

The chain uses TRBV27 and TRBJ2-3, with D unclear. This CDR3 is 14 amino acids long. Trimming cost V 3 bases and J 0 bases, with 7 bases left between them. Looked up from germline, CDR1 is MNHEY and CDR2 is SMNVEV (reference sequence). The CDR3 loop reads CASSFGGSTDTQYF. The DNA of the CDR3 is TGTGCCAGCAGTTTTGGCGGAAGCACAGATACGCAGTATTTT.

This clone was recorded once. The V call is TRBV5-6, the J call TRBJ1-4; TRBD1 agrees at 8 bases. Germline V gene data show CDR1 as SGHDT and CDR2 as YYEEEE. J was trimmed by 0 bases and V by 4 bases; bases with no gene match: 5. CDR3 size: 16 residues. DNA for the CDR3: TGTGCCAGCAGCGCAGGGGGCGCCGCAACTAATGAAAAACTGTTTTTT. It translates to CASSAGGAATNEKLFF.

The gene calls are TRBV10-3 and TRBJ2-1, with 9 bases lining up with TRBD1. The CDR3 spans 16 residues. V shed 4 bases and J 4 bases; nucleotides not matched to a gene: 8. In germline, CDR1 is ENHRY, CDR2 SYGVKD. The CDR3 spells CAISAIRDRVYNEQFF. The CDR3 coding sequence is TGTGCCATCAGTGCTATCCGGGACAGGGTGTACAATGAGCAGTTCTTC.

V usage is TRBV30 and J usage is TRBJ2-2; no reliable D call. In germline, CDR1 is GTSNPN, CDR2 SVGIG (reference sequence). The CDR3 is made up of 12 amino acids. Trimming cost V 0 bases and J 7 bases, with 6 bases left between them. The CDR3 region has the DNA TGTGCCTGGAGTGTACCCGTCGGGGAGCTGTTTTTT. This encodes CAWSVPVGELFF. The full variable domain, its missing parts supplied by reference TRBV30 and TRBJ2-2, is SQTIHQWPATLVQPVGSPLSLECTVEGTSNPNLYWYRQAAGRGLQLLFYSVGIGQISSEVPQNLSASRPQDRQFILSSKKLLLSDSGFYLCAWSVPVGELFFGEGSRLTVL.

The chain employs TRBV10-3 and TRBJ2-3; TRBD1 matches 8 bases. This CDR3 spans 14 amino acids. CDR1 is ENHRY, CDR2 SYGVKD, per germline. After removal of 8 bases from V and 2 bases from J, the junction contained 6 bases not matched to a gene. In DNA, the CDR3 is TGTGCCATCGCGGGGACAGGAACCACAGATACGCAGTATTTT. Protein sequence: CAIAGTGTTDTQYF.

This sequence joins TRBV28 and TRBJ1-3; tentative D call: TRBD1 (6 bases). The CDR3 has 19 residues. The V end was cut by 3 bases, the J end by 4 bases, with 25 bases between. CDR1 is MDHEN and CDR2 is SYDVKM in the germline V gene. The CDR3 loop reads CASSLLLTGTKNGGNTIYF. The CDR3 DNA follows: TGTGCCAGCAGTTTGCTACTTACCGGGACAAAAAACGGCGGAAACACCATATATTTT.

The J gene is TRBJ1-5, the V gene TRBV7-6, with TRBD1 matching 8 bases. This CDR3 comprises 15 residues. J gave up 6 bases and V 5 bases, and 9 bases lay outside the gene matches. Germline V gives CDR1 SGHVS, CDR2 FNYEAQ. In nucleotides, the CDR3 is TGTGCCAGCAGCCTCGGGACAGGACATGGTCAGCCCCAGCATTTT. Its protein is CASSLGTGHGQPQHF.

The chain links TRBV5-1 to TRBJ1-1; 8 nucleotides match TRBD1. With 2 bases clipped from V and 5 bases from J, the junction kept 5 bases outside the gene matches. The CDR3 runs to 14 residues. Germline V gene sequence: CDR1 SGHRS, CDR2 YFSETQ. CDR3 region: CASSLQGGETEAFF. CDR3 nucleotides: TGCGCCAGCAGCTTACAGGGGGGAGAGACTGAAGCTTTCTTT.

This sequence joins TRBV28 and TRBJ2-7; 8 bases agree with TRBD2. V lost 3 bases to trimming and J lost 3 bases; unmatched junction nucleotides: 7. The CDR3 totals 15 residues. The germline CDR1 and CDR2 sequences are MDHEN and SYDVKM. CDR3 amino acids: CASSLPRGRYYEQYF. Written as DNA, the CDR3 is TGTGCCAGCAGTTTGCCCCGCGGGAGGTACTACGAGCAGTACTTC.

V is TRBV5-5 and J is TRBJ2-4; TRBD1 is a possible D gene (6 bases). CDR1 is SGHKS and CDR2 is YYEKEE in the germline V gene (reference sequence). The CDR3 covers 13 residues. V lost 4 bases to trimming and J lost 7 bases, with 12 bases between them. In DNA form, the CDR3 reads TGTGCCAGCAGCCGACTTACAGGGAACATTCAGTACTTC. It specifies CASSRLTGNIQYF.

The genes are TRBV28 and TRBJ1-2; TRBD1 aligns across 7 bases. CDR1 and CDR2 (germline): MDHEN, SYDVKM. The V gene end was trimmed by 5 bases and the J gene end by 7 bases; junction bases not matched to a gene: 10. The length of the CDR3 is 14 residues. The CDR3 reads CASSLALQGFGYTF. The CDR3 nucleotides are TGTGCCAGCAGTCTAGCCCTACAGGGGTTTGGCTACACCTTC.

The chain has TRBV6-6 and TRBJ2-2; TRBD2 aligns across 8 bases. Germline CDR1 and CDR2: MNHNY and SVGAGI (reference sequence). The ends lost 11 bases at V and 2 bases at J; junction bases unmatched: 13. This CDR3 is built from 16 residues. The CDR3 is CAREPLAGRNTGELFF. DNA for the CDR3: TGTGCCCGCGAGCCCTTAGCGGGACGTAACACCGGGGAGCTGTTTTTT.

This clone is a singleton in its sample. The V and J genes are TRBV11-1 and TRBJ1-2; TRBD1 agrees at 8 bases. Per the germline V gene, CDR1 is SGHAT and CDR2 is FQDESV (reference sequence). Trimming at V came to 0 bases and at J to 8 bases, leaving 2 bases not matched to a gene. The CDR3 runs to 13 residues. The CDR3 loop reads CASSLAPGGGYTF. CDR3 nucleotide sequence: TGTGCCAGCAGCTTAGCTCCAGGGGGCGGCTACACCTTC.

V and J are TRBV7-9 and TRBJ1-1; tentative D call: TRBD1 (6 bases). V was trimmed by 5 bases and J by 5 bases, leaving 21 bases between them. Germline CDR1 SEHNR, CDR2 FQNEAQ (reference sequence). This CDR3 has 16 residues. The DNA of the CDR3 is TGTGCCAGCAGCCCGACCGTCGGGGGGGCCGAGACTGAAGCTTTCTTT. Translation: CASSPTVGGAETEAFF.

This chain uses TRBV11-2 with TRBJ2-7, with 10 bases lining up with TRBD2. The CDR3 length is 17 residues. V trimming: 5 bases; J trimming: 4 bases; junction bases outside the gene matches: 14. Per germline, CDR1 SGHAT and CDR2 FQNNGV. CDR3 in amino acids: CASSRGLGTSAQYEQYF. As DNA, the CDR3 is TGTGCCAGCAGCCGGGGCCTCGGGACTAGCGCGCAATACGAGCAGTACTTC. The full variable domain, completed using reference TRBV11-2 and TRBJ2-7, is EAGVAQSPRYKIIEKRQSVAFWCNPISGHATLYWYQQILGQGPKLLIQFQNNGVVDDSQLPKDRFSAERLKGVDSTLKIQPAKLEDSAVYLCASSRGLGTSAQYEQYFGPGTRLTVT.

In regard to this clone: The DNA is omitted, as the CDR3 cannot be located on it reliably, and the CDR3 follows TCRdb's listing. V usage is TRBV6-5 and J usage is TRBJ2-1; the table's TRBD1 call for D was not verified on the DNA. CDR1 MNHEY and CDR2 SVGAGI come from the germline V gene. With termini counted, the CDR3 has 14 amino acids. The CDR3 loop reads CASSLDKAYNEQFF.

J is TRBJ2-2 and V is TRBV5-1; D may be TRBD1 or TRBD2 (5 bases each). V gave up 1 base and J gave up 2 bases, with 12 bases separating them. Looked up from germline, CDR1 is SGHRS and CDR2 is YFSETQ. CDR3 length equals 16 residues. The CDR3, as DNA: TGCGCCAGCAGCTTGATGAGGGGACCTAACACCGGGGAGCTGTTTTTT. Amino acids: CASSLMRGPNTGELFF. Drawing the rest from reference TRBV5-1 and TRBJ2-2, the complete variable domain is KAGVTQTPRYLIKTRGQQVTLSCSPISGHRSVSWYQQTPGQGLQFLFEYFSETQRNKGNFPGRFSGRQFSNSRSEMNVSTLELGDSALYLCASSLMRGPNTGELFFGEGSRLTVL.

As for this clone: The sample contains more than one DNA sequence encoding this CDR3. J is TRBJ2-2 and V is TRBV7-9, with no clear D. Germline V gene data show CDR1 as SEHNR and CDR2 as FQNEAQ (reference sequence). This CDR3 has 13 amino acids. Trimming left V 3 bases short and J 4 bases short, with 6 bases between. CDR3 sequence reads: CASSLVSTGELFF. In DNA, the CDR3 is TGTGCCAGCAGCTTGGTGAGCACCGGGGAGCTGTTTTTT.